This T cell receptor (beta chain) was observed in a study of cytomegalovirus exposure and HLA in healthy donors. 13 Jbeta primers and 60 Vbeta primers were used for the PCR. Data came from immunoSEQ multiplex PCR; TCRdb stores just in-frame clones and leaves some out. The table lists 90,000 to 100,000 clones, roughly 76% of them singletons, with approximately 2% in the top ten. The CDR3 spans 14 residues. The germline V gene encodes CDR1 SGHTA and CDR2 FQGNSA. The V gene lost 5 bases and the J gene lost 5 bases, with 15 bases spanning the gap. This clonotype was sampled from a man between 40 and 49 years old in good health and CMV-seronegative. The chain links TRBV7-2 to TRBJ1-1, with a weak D call TRBD1 (5 bases). Sample: PBMCs. For the CDR3, the DNA is TGTGCCAGCAGCCTAGGGGCGGGAGGGACTGAAGCTTTCTTT. Translation: CASSLGAGGTEAFF. Full variable domain (rest looked up from reference TRBV7-2 and TRBJ1-1): GAGVSQSPSNKVTEKGKDVELRCDPISGHTALYWYRQSLGQGLEFLIYFQGNSAPDKSGLPSDRFSAERTGGSVSTLTIQRTQQEDSAVYLCASSLGAGGTEAFFGQGTRLTVV.